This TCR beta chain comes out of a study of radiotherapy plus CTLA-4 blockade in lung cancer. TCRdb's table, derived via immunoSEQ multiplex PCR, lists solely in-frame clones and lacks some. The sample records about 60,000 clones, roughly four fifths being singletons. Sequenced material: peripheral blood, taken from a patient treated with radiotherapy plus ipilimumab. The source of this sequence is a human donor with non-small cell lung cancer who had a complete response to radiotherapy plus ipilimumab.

DNA of the CDR3: TGTGCCAGCAGCTTCTCAGCGGCGGATTGGTATGGCTACACCTTC. Amino acids: CASSFSAADWYGYTF. The V and J genes are TRBV5-5 and TRBJ1-2, with no clear D. The CDR3 has 15 residues. Trimming left V 2 bases short and J 5 bases short, with 16 bases between. Germline values: CDR1 SGHKS, CDR2 YYEKEE (reference sequence).